This TCR beta chain was identified in a study of cytomegalovirus exposure and HLA in healthy donors. The study's findings and limits: Per published reports, the classifier diagnosed cytomegalovirus status with high specificity and sensitivity. Within the 100 to 150 validation repertoires, first-cohort TCR clusters tended to co-occur, according to a later analysis. Overall, roughly 150 TCR beta chains were annotated as cytomegalovirus-associated.

Germline-derived CDR1 and CDR2 are SGHNT and YYREEE (reference sequence). V was shortened by 4 bases and J by 1 base, with 8 bases between the two germline ends. This CDR3 is built from 13 residues. Only in-frame clones appear in the TCRdb table, and some are missing; sequencing was by immunoSEQ multiplex PCR. The table records about 330,000 clones, roughly 89% of them present only once. Worth noting for this clone: Its antigen remains unknown.

The sequence was collected from a woman between 18 and 29 years old in good health and CMV-seronegative. Sequencing input: PBMCs. The chain joins TRBV5-4 to TRBJ1-1; the D is unclear. CDR3 nucleotides: TGTGCCAGCAGCCCCGACTGGAACACTGAAGCTTTCTTT. Its protein product is CASSPDWNTEAFF.